Listed here is a single T cell receptor beta chain. Its antigen remains unknown. This sample stems from a study of tumor-infiltrating lymphocytes in localized non-small cell lung cancer. Overall study: Each patient gave resected tumor and non-adjacent uninvolved lung tissue.

The V segment lost 5 bases and the J segment 2 bases; nucleotides outside the gene matches: 10. Germline V gene sequence: CDR1 SGHAT, CDR2 FQNNGV. The CDR3 contains 16 residues. The method was immunoSEQ multiplex PCR; TCRdb's version includes in-frame clones alone and lacks a portion of them. The sample records more than 9,500 clones, about 78% being singletons. Study outcomes and limitations: Compared with uninvolved lung, tumors showed higher T cell infiltration by TCRbeta sequencing. T-cell fraction did not differ between immunotypes IM1 and IM2.

V usage is TRBV11-2 and J usage is TRBJ2-3, with 7 bases identical to TRBD2. This TCR was sampled from a human donor with non-small cell lung cancer. The sequenced sample was lung tumor tissue. Here the CDR3 reads CASSPRLAESTDTQYF. Written as DNA, the CDR3 is TGTGCCAGCAGCCCACGCCTAGCGGAGTCCACAGATACGCAGTATTTT.